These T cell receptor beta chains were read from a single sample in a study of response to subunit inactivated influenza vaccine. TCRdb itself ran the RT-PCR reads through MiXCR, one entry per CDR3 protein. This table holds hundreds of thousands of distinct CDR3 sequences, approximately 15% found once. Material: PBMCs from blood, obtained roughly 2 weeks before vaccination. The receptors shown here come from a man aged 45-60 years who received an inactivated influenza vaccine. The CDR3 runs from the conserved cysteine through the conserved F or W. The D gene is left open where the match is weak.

CASSLGTPEAFF | . | 12 | TRBJ1-1 | TRBV7-9
CASSLFIGGLNNEQFF | . | 16 | TRBJ2-1 | TRBV3-1
CSAAGTSGNTDTQYF | TRBD2 | 15 | TRBJ2-3 | TRBV20-1
CASSSSQGGYNEQFF | . | 15 | TRBJ2-1 | TRBV7-2
CSVDEYNEQFF | . | 11 | TRBJ2-1 | TRBV29-1
CASSGPGAREQYF | . | 13 | TRBJ2-7 | TRBV6-1
CAIRDYTDTQYF | . | 12 | TRBJ2-3 | TRBV10-3
CASSFYHEQYF | . | 11 | TRBJ2-7 | TRBV5-6
CASSQEGRRPQFF | . | 13 | TRBJ2-1 | TRBV16
CASSFRSLWGYTF | . | 13 | TRBJ1-2 | TRBV28